This TCR beta chain was captured by sequencing in a study of blood T cell repertoires in COVID-19. As for the study in general: COVID-19 samples collected from the United States, Italy and Spain covered acute and convalescent phases.

CDR3 length equals 15 residues. After removal of 1 base from V and 11 bases from J, the junction contained 7 bases not matched to a gene. Germline V lookup: CDR1 SGDLS, CDR2 YYNGEE. This clone was counted a single time. Only in-frame clones appear in the TCRdb table, and some are missing; sequencing was by immunoSEQ multiplex PCR. The repertoire includes about 200,000 clones, 83% of them detected once, and 2.5% to 3% sits in the top ten. The sample taken for sequencing was peripheral blood. This receptor was obtained from a middle-aged woman with active or convalescent COVID-19. The genes are TRBV9 and TRBJ1-6; TRBD1 matches at 9 bases. Written as DNA, the CDR3 is TGTGCCAGCAGCGTACAGACAGGGGGTTACGCACCCCTCCACTTT. This encodes CASSVQTGGYAPLHF.